This is a list of T cell receptor beta chains from one sample in a study of molecular identifiers for immune sequencing clone quantification. A single record per CDR3 protein comes from TCRdb applying MiXCR to the PCR reads. The sample includes just under 65,000 distinct CDR3 sequences, around a sixth of them seen just once. Material for sequencing was naive CD8+ T cells from blood, with Jurkat cell RNA spiked in. Receptors originate from a human donor in good health. Some libraries in this study had Jurkat cell RNA spiked in. CDR3s include the opening cysteine and the closing phenylalanine or tryptophan. A D gene is named only where the DNA matches it firmly. Size values are once, few and many counts, or a class for expanded clones, and some rows have none.

>many|NA|TRBV13|TRBJ1-3|12
CASSVQGHTIYF
TGTGCCAGCAGCGTACAGGGTCACACCATATATTTT
>many|TRBD2|TRBV7-2|TRBJ2-1|18
CASSLPRTSGKSYNEQFF
TGTGCCAGCAGCTTACCTCGGACTAGCGGGAAGTCCTACAATGAGCAGTTCTTC
>many|TRBD2|TRBV30|TRBJ2-1|14
CACPGERDYNEQFF
TGTGCCTGCCCGGGGGAGCGGGACTACAATGAGCAGTTCTTC
>many|NA|TRBV5-8|TRBJ1-5|14
CASSLRTVDQPQHF
TGTGCCAGCAGCTTGAGGACAGTGGATCAGCCCCAGCATTTT
>many|NA|TRBV16|TRBJ1-5|17
CASSQSFGAGSNQPQHF
TGTGCCAGCAGCCAATCGTTTGGGGCAGGTAGCAATCAGCCCCAGCATTTT
>NA|NA|TRBV2|TRBJ1-6|14
CASRAPGEGSPLHF
TGTGCCAGCAGAGCACCGGGGGAGGGTTCACCCCTCCACTTC
>many|NA|TRBV11-3|TRBJ2-7|14
CASRGGADSYEQYF
TGTGCCAGCAGAGGGGGAGCTGACAGCTACGAGCAGTACTTC
>many|TRBD2|TRBV27|TRBJ2-3|15
CASSFRSSGSDTQYF
TGTGCCAGCAGTTTCCGCAGTAGCGGGAGCGATACGCAGTATTTT
>many|NA|TRBV29-1|TRBJ2-1|15
CSVEDLDSRRDEQFF
TGCAGCGTTGAAGACCTAGACAGCCGCCGGGATGAGCAGTTCTTC
>NA|NA|TRBV20-1|TRBJ2-1|17
CSAREVIIAAPYNEQFF
TGCAGTGCTAGAGAGGTCATCATAGCGGCCCCCTACAATGAGCAGTTCTTC
>many|NA|TRBV5-4|TRBJ2-1|14
CASSPYSSYNEQFF
TGTGCCAGCAGCCCTTATAGCTCCTACAATGAGCAGTTCTTC
>many|TRBD1|TRBV11-2|TRBJ2-7|16
CASSRITGTAHYEQYF
TGTGCCAGCAGCCGCATCACCGGGACAGCCCATTACGAGCAGTACTTC
>many|NA|TRBV24-1|TRBJ2-1|16
CATSAPLGGQYNEQFF
TGTGCCACCAGTGCTCCACTGGGGGGGCAGTACAATGAGCAGTTCTTC
>NA|NA|TRBV6-5|TRBJ2-7|14
CASSILRSSYEQYF
TGTGCCAGCAGCATCCTTAGGAGCTCCTACGAGCAGTACTTC
>many|TRBD2|TRBV29-1|TRBJ2-1|15
CSVVDDGRANNEQFF
TGCAGCGTTGTGGATGACGGGAGGGCTAACAATGAGCAGTTCTTC
>NA|NA|TRBV6-6|TRBJ2-7|16
CASSYSDPQGIYEQYF
TGTGCCAGCAGTTACTCTGACCCTCAGGGGATTTACGAGCAGTACTTC
>NA|TRBD1|TRBV2|TRBJ2-7|14
CASSGGQGVNEQYF
TGTGCCAGCAGTGGCGGACAGGGTGTCAACGAGCAGTACTTC
>few|NA|TRBV28|TRBJ1-1|16
CASLVSSGIINTEAFF
TGTGCCAGCTTAGTTTCTTCAGGGATTATTAACACTGAAGCTTTCTTT
>NA|NA|TRBV12-3/TRBV12-4|TRBJ1-1|14
CASSLAVAGPEAFF
TGTGCCAGCAGTTTAGCGGTCGCGGGGCCTGAAGCTTTCTTT
>NA|NA|TRBV27|TRBJ2-1|16
CASSLYQTAAYNEQFF
TGTGCCAGCAGTTTATATCAGACAGCAGCGTACAATGAGCAGTTCTTC
>NA|TRBD1|TRBV28|TRBJ1-2|16
CASSLSTATGGWGYTF
TGTGCCAGCAGTTTATCGACAGCGACAGGGGGCTGGGGCTACACCTTC
>few|TRBD2|TRBV4-2|TRBJ2-7|15
CASSQGLAPTYEQYF
TGTGCCAGCAGCCAAGGACTAGCCCCTACCTACGAGCAGTACTTC
>many|TRBD2|TRBV28|TRBJ2-3|15
CASSPLAGGSDTQYF
TGTGCCAGCAGTCCACTAGCGGGAGGGTCAGATACGCAGTATTTT
>many|TRBD2|TRBV9|TRBJ2-3|19
CASSPPLPASGPFTDTQYF
TGTGCCAGCAGCCCCCCGCTCCCAGCTAGCGGGCCTTTCACAGATACGCAGTATTTT
>many|NA|TRBV7-6|TRBJ1-1|16
CASSLGQGLGGIEAFF
TGTGCCAGCAGCTTAGGTCAGGGCCTCGGAGGCATTGAAGCTTTCTTT
>many|TRBD1|TRBV7-9|TRBJ1-5|17
CASSLIGTGGSDQPQHF
TGTGCCAGCAGCTTGATTGGTACAGGGGGTTCGGATCAGCCCCAGCATTTT
>few|NA|TRBV14|TRBJ1-2|13
CASTAVGLLGYTF
TGTGCCAGTACGGCGGTTGGTTTACTCGGCTACACCTTC